Listed below are T cell receptor beta chains from one sample, sequenced in a study of tumor and adjacent non-tumor tissue in lung cancer. TCRdb redid the calling of the multiplex PCR reads with MiXCR, one entry per CDR3 protein. The table has over 110,000 distinct CDR3 sequences, around two thirds seen once. The sample was lung tumor tissue. These receptors originate from a man between 60 and 70 years old with small cell lung cancer. Both conserved end residues are part of each CDR3. Each record gives: V gene, J gene, D gene, clone size, CDR3 DNA, CDR3 protein. A D gene is named only where the DNA matches it firmly. Expanded clones get a size class; other rows say once, few or many, or leave the size out.

v_gene: TRBV6-6
j_gene: TRBJ1-6
d_gene: .
abundance: .
CDR3nt: TGTGCCAGCAGTTACTCGACAGGAGGGATAAATAATTCACCCCTCCACTTT
CDR3aa: CASSYSTGGINNSPLHF

v_gene: TRBV20-1
j_gene: TRBJ2-1
d_gene: TRBD2
abundance: .
CDR3nt: TGCAGTGTTACGACACTAGCGGCGATGAGATATAATGAGCAGTTCTTC
CDR3aa: CSVTTLAAMRYNEQFF

v_gene: TRBV6-1
j_gene: TRBJ2-7
d_gene: .
abundance: .
CDR3nt: TGTGCCAGCAGTGGGTTACACGTGACAGTCTCCTACGAGCAGTATTTC
CDR3aa: CASSGLHVTVSYEQYF

v_gene: TRBV2
j_gene: TRBJ2-4
d_gene: .
abundance: .
CDR3nt: TGTGCCAGCAATGAGCCAGAAAACATTCAGTACTTC
CDR3aa: CASNEPENIQYF

v_gene: TRBV20-1
j_gene: TRBJ2-2
d_gene: .
abundance: many
CDR3nt: TGCAGTGCTAGAGATGACAGGGAGCTGTTTTTT
CDR3aa: CSARDDRELFF

v_gene: TRBV11-2
j_gene: TRBJ2-3
d_gene: .
abundance: .
CDR3nt: TGTGCCACTACGTCGTACGTTGCAGATACGCAGTATTTT
CDR3aa: CATTSYVADTQYF

v_gene: TRBV28
j_gene: TRBJ1-2
d_gene: .
abundance: .
CDR3nt: TGTGCCAGCCTACAGACAGGATACTATGGCTACACCTTC
CDR3aa: CASLQTGYYGYTF

v_gene: TRBV6-5
j_gene: TRBJ1-1
d_gene: .
abundance: many
CDR3nt: TGTGCCAGCAGTTACCGGGGGTCCACCTCGGCTTTCTTT
CDR3aa: CASSYRGSTSAFF

v_gene: TRBV6-1
j_gene: TRBJ1-6
d_gene: .
abundance: .
CDR3nt: TGTGCCAGCAGTGACGGGGGGCTAGGATACTCACCCCTCCACTTT
CDR3aa: CASSDGGLGYSPLHF

v_gene: TRBV6-2/TRBV6-3
j_gene: TRBJ2-7
d_gene: .
abundance: .
CDR3nt: TGTGCCAGCATTTACTCGATTATCTCATCGACGAGCTCCTACGAGCAGTACTTC
CDR3aa: CASIYSIISSTSSYEQYF

v_gene: TRBV11-2
j_gene: TRBJ2-2
d_gene: .
abundance: .
CDR3nt: TGTGACAGCAGCTTACGGTGGGGAGGGGACACCGGGGAGCTCTTTTTT
CDR3aa: CDSSLRWGGDTGELFF

v_gene: TRBV6-2/TRBV6-3
j_gene: TRBJ2-3
d_gene: .
abundance: once
CDR3nt: TGTGCCATCAGTTACACGAACTCACCCTTCACAGATACGCAGTATTTT
CDR3aa: CAISYTNSPFTDTQYF

v_gene: TRBV6-5
j_gene: TRBJ1-2
d_gene: .
abundance: .
CDR3nt: TGTGCCAGCAGTTACGGCAGGATCTATGGCTACACCTTC
CDR3aa: CASSYGRIYGYTF

v_gene: TRBV7-2
j_gene: TRBJ2-3
d_gene: .
abundance: few
CDR3nt: TGTGCCAGCAGCGACCTCGCGGGAACGCAGTATTTT
CDR3aa: CASSDLAGTQYF

v_gene: TRBV11-2
j_gene: TRBJ2-1
d_gene: .
abundance: .
CDR3nt: TGTCCCAGCAGCATCAATGAGCAGTTCTTC
CDR3aa: CPSSINEQFF

v_gene: TRBV11-3
j_gene: TRBJ2-3
d_gene: .
abundance: .
CDR3nt: TGTGCCAGCAGCTCCCACGGCGGGCTTCTCACAGATACGCAGTATTTT
CDR3aa: CASSSHGGLLTDTQYF

v_gene: TRBV6-1
j_gene: TRBJ2-2
d_gene: .
abundance: few
CDR3nt: TGTGCCAGCACCTTTGAGCGGAACACCGGGGAGCTGTTTTTT
CDR3aa: CASTFERNTGELFF

v_gene: TRBV5-4
j_gene: TRBJ2-2
d_gene: TRBD1
abundance: once
CDR3nt: TGTGCCAGCATCTTGCAACCGGGACAGGGTAGCTCCGGGGAGCTGTTTTTT
CDR3aa: CASILQPGQGSSGELFF

v_gene: TRBV4-2
j_gene: TRBJ2-3
d_gene: TRBD2
abundance: many
CDR3nt: TGTGCCAGCAGCCAAGCTTGGACTAGCGGGGCACAGTATTTT
CDR3aa: CASSQAWTSGAQYF

v_gene: TRBV6-1
j_gene: TRBJ1-5
d_gene: .
abundance: few
CDR3nt: TGTGCCAGCAGTGAACGGGGTTTGGATCAGCCCCAGCATTTT
CDR3aa: CASSERGLDQPQHF

v_gene: TRBV11-3
j_gene: TRBJ2-3
d_gene: TRBD2
abundance: .
CDR3nt: TGTGCCAGCATCGGGGGACTAGCGGGCACAGATACGCATTATTTT
CDR3aa: CASIGGLAGTDTHYF

v_gene: TRBV7-8
j_gene: TRBJ2-1
d_gene: .
abundance: .
CDR3nt: TGTGCCAGCAGCTTAGTCCCCGGGAGTGGGCAGTTCTTC
CDR3aa: CASSLVPGSGQFF

v_gene: TRBV6-1
j_gene: TRBJ2-2
d_gene: TRBD2
abundance: .
CDR3nt: TGTGCCAGCACCGCTGGGCGGGAGGGCCTTACCACCGTGGAGCTGTTTTTT
CDR3aa: CASTAGREGLTTVELFF

v_gene: TRBV6-5
j_gene: TRBJ2-1
d_gene: .
abundance: once
CDR3nt: TGTGCCAGCAGTCGATCAGGGACCATCAATGAGCAGTTCTTC
CDR3aa: CASSRSGTINEQFF

v_gene: TRBV10-2
j_gene: TRBJ1-2
d_gene: TRBD1
abundance: many
CDR3nt: TGCGCCAGCAGTGACGAGAACAGGGGGGTTTATGGCTACACCTTC
CDR3aa: CASSDENRGVYGYTF

v_gene: TRBV28
j_gene: TRBJ1-2
d_gene: TRBD1
abundance: .
CDR3nt: TGTGCCAGCACCACCCCCTCGGGACAGGCTTTTGGCTACACCTTC
CDR3aa: CASTTPSGQAFGYTF

v_gene: TRBV5-1
j_gene: TRBJ2-1
d_gene: .
abundance: .
CDR3nt: TGCGCCAGCAGCTACACTTACTACAATGAGCAATTCTTC
CDR3aa: CASSYTYYNEQFF

v_gene: TRBV6-6
j_gene: TRBJ2-3
d_gene: TRBD2
abundance: .
CDR3nt: TGTGCCACCAGTTTTCTAGCGGGAGAGGGCGCAGATACGCAGTATTTT
CDR3aa: CATSFLAGEGADTQYF

v_gene: TRBV20-1
j_gene: TRBJ1-1
d_gene: .
abundance: many
CDR3nt: TGCAGTGCTAGAGATGTTCGACAGAGAGGGATGAACACTGAAGCTTTCTTT
CDR3aa: CSARDVRQRGMNTEAFF

v_gene: TRBV20-1
j_gene: TRBJ2-3
d_gene: .
abundance: .
CDR3nt: TGCAGTGCTAAGGGGGGATTAGCGGAAGTAAGGGCAGATACGCAGTATTTT
CDR3aa: CSAKGGLAEVRADTQYF

v_gene: TRBV28
j_gene: TRBJ1-6
d_gene: .
abundance: few
CDR3nt: TGTGCCAGCAGTTTCATACGGGGTCGGAATTCACCCCTCCACTTT
CDR3aa: CASSFIRGRNSPLHF

v_gene: TRBV11-2
j_gene: TRBJ2-1
d_gene: TRBD2
abundance: many
CDR3nt: TGTGCCAGCAGCCCCGGGGGGGCGAGGTCCTACAATGAGCAGTTCTTC
CDR3aa: CASSPGGARSYNEQFF

v_gene: TRBV4-1
j_gene: TRBJ1-2
d_gene: .
abundance: .
CDR3nt: TGCGCCAGCAGGACCGGCACAGGCTTTAACTATGGCTACTCCTTC
CDR3aa: CASRTGTGFNYGYSF

v_gene: TRBV10-3
j_gene: TRBJ2-1
d_gene: .
abundance: .
CDR3nt: TGTGCCATCAGTAGAGCGGAGCATGAGCAGTTCTTC
CDR3aa: CAISRAEHEQFF

v_gene: TRBV4-1
j_gene: TRBJ1-5
d_gene: .
abundance: .
CDR3nt: TGCACCAGCAGCCAGATCACCGGGACGGATAGCAATCAGCCCCAACATTTT
CDR3aa: CTSSQITGTDSNQPQHF

v_gene: TRBV12-3/TRBV12-4
j_gene: TRBJ2-3
d_gene: TRBD2
abundance: few
CDR3nt: TGTGCCAGCAGTTCGTACTGGGGGACTAGTGGTGATACGCAGTATTTT
CDR3aa: CASSSYWGTSGDTQYF

v_gene: TRBV6-1
j_gene: TRBJ2-7
d_gene: .
abundance: .
CDR3nt: TGTGCCAGCAGTGAACTAAACGACATGGCTAGGGGCCACTACGAGCAGTACTTC
CDR3aa: CASSELNDMARGHYEQYF

v_gene: TRBV11-3
j_gene: TRBJ2-7
d_gene: TRBD2
abundance: .
CDR3nt: TGTGCCAGCAGCTCGGGACTAGAGGGAGGGCCCTACTATGAGCAGTACTTC
CDR3aa: CASSSGLEGGPYYEQYF

v_gene: TRBV11-3
j_gene: TRBJ2-1
d_gene: .
abundance: .
CDR3nt: TGTGCCAGTAGCTCCCCAAGACAAGGGGGTAGCTCCTACAATGAGCAGTTCTTC
CDR3aa: CASSSPRQGGSSYNEQFF

v_gene: TRBV20-1
j_gene: TRBJ2-1
d_gene: TRBD2
abundance: once
CDR3nt: TGCCGTGCTTCAGACAACGGGAGGGCCCATGAGCAGTTCTTC
CDR3aa: CRASDNGRAHEQFF

v_gene: TRBV28
j_gene: TRBJ2-4
d_gene: .
abundance: few
CDR3nt: TGTGCCAGCAGTTTAACAAGGCAAGACAAAAACATTCAGTACTTC
CDR3aa: CASSLTRQDKNIQYF

v_gene: TRBV11-3
j_gene: TRBJ1-1
d_gene: .
abundance: .
CDR3nt: TGTGCCAGCGGCCAGGAAGGGGGGACTGAAGCTTTCTTT
CDR3aa: CASGQEGGTEAFF

v_gene: TRBV7-9
j_gene: TRBJ2-4
d_gene: .
abundance: .
CDR3nt: TGTGCCAGCAGCTTAGCGCATGGAGATCTAAACATTCAGTACTTC
CDR3aa: CASSLAHGDLNIQYF

v_gene: TRBV12-3/TRBV12-4
j_gene: TRBJ1-1
d_gene: .
abundance: many
CDR3nt: TGTGCCAGCAGTACGGGACTCATGAACACTGAAGCTTTCTTT
CDR3aa: CASSTGLMNTEAFF

v_gene: TRBV6-1
j_gene: TRBJ2-6
d_gene: .
abundance: .
CDR3nt: TGTGCCAGCGGTAAGTCTGATTGGGCCAACGTCCTGACTTTC
CDR3aa: CASGKSDWANVLTF

v_gene: TRBV20-1
j_gene: TRBJ1-1
d_gene: .
abundance: .
CDR3nt: TGCGGTGCTAGCGGAATGGCCCCCACTGAAGCTTTCTTT
CDR3aa: CGASGMAPTEAFF

v_gene: TRBV12-3/TRBV12-4
j_gene: TRBJ2-1
d_gene: TRBD2
abundance: .
CDR3nt: TGTGCCAGCACCTCCTGGACTAGCGGGCTCAATGAGCAGTTCTTC
CDR3aa: CASTSWTSGLNEQFF

v_gene: TRBV5-1
j_gene: TRBJ2-3
d_gene: TRBD2
abundance: .
CDR3nt: TGCGCCAGCAGCCCCGGACTAGCCGTCTTCACAGATACGCAGTATTTT
CDR3aa: CASSPGLAVFTDTQYF

v_gene: TRBV20-1
j_gene: TRBJ1-1
d_gene: .
abundance: .
CDR3nt: TGCAGTGTGACTCAGGGCATGAACACTGAAGCTTTCTTT
CDR3aa: CSVTQGMNTEAFF

v_gene: TRBV20-1
j_gene: TRBJ2-3
d_gene: .
abundance: .
CDR3nt: TGCAGTGCGCTCGGGGCGGGCGATATGCAGTATTTT
CDR3aa: CSALGAGDMQYF

v_gene: TRBV5-1
j_gene: TRBJ1-3
d_gene: .
abundance: .
CDR3nt: TGCGCCAGCAGCCGGGACAACTCTGGAAACACCATATATTTT
CDR3aa: CASSRDNSGNTIYF

v_gene: TRBV20-1
j_gene: TRBJ2-5
d_gene: .
abundance: few
CDR3nt: TGCAGTGCCGCTAAGGAGAGGGGTCAAGAGACACAGTACTTC
CDR3aa: CSAAKERGQETQYF

v_gene: TRBV6-1
j_gene: TRBJ1-5
d_gene: .
abundance: .
CDR3nt: TGTGCCAGCAGTGAAACGATGAGGGGTCAGTCCCAGCATTTT
CDR3aa: CASSETMRGQSQHF

v_gene: TRBV28
j_gene: TRBJ2-1
d_gene: .
abundance: .
CDR3nt: TGTGCCAGCACTCTAGCGAGAGCAGGGTACAATGAGCACTTCTTC
CDR3aa: CASTLARAGYNEHFF

v_gene: TRBV6-1
j_gene: TRBJ2-5
d_gene: TRBD1
abundance: few
CDR3nt: TGTGCCAGCAGTGAATGGGGACAGCAAGAGACCCAGTACTTC
CDR3aa: CASSEWGQQETQYF

v_gene: TRBV20-1
j_gene: TRBJ2-1
d_gene: .
abundance: .
CDR3nt: TGCAGCGCTAGTGGACAGTTAGATGAGCAGTTCTTC
CDR3aa: CSASGQLDEQFF

v_gene: TRBV19
j_gene: TRBJ2-1
d_gene: .
abundance: .
CDR3nt: TGTACCACCTCTGAGGGGGGGCCAACTGAGCAGTTCTTC
CDR3aa: CTTSEGGPTEQFF